One and the same sample provided the 7 T cell receptor beta chains below, sequenced in a study of blood T cells in healthy people across ages. Through a sample-barcoded 5' primer and a J-beta primer mix, a second PCR was run for roughly 6 to 11 cycles. TCRdb passed the 5' RACE reads through MiXCR, listing each CDR3 protein once. The table lists roughly 1,500,000 distinct CDR3 sequences, roughly a third of them singletons, with approximately 11% in the top ten. The sequencing input was blood. The receptors derive from a woman aged 25 to 39 in good health.

This clonotype appeared a few times. V usage is TRBV7-9 and J usage is TRBJ2-6; 9 bases are shared with TRBD1. Germline lookup yields CDR1 SEHNR and CDR2 FQNEAQ (reference sequence). This CDR3 is built from 17 residues. Unmatched junction bases numbered 5, after V lost 5 bases and J lost 0 bases. The CDR3 spells CASSARDRASGANVLTF. The CDR3 DNA reads TGTGCCAGCAGCGCCCGGGACAGGGCCTCTGGGGCCAACGTCCTGACTTTC. Supplemented by reference TRBV7-9 and TRBJ2-6, the full variable domain reads DTGVSQNPRHKITKRGQNVTFRCDPISEHNRLYWYRQTLGQGPEFLTYFQNEAQLEKSRLLSDRFSAERPKGSFSTLEIQRTEQGDSAMYLCASSARDRASGANVLTFGAGSRLTVL.

The chain joins TRBV10-3 to TRBJ2-2; possible D gene TRBD1, 6 bases. The CDR3 consists of 13 residues. V lost 6 bases, J lost 6 bases, and 11 bases lay in between. From germline, CDR1 is ENHRY and CDR2 SYGVKD. CDR3: CAIRKTGPGELFF. The CDR3 DNA follows: TGTGCCATCAGGAAAACAGGGCCCGGGGAGCTGTTTTTT.

This rearrangement joins TRBV3-1 to TRBJ2-2; TRBD2 matches at 8 bases. Germline CDR1 LGHDT, CDR2 YNNKEL (reference sequence). The CDR3 totals 15 residues. V was pared by 5 bases and J by 0 bases, with 2 bases of the junction left unmatched. The CDR3 DNA reads TGTGCCAGCAGCAGCGGGGGAGCGAACACCGGGGAGCTGTTTTTT. Protein: CASSSGGANTGELFF.

This clonotype was detected many times. The genes are TRBV6-7 and TRBJ2-7; maybe TRBD2 (6 bases). TRBV6-7 is an ORF; its function is uncertain. The CDR3 contains 15 residues. Trimming left V 5 bases short and J 2 bases short, with 16 bases between. The CDR3 spells CASSPPSGRPYEQYF. The CDR3 coding sequence is TGTGCCAGCAGTCCCCCCAGCGGGCGACCCTACGAGCAGTACTTC.

This CDR3 reads CASSWGDYNEQFF. For the CDR3, the DNA is TGTGCCAGCAGCTGGGGTGACTACAATGAGCAGTTCTTC. The V and J genes are TRBV5-6 and TRBJ2-1; D not certain. This CDR3 region has 13 residues. Germline CDR1 reads SGHDT; CDR2 reads YYEEEE. V was trimmed by 3 bases and J by 3 bases, leaving 7 bases between them.

This clonotype has a handful of counts. The CDR3 protein is CASSQREGSGETQYF. CDR3 sequence (DNA): TGCGCCAGCAGTCAGCGGGAGGGCTCTGGAGAGACCCAGTACTTC. The V call is TRBV10-2, the J call TRBJ2-5; TRBD2 aligns across 10 bases. Per germline, CDR1 WSHSY and CDR2 SAAADI. With V trimmed by 5 bases and J by 4 bases, 7 bases remained unmatched. The CDR3 consists of 15 residues.

This clonotype was counted many times. At one of its ends the junction is not consistent with the germline gene, which may arise from a read error. The J gene is TRBJ2-3, the V gene TRBV5-1, with 8 bases lining up with TRBD1. Per germline, CDR1 SGHRS and CDR2 YFSETQ. The CDR3 totals 14 residues. The chain's CDR3 is CASSLGQGGDTQYF. In nucleotides, the CDR3 is TGTGCCAGCAGCTTAGGACAGGGAGGCGATACGCAGTATTTT.